Below are 9 T cell receptor beta chains sequenced from a single sample in a study of Graves' ophthalmopathy and Graves' hyperthyroidism (dated by TCRdb to the late 2010s). Sequenced on an Illumina HiSeq 2000. For repertoire sequencing, the TCR beta CDR3 regions were amplified from RNA transcripts. HTBI primers and the Qiagen OneStep RT-PCR kit were used in a first-round RT-PCR, which was followed by a second-round multiplex PCR, size selection and purification. TCRdb reran the public reads through fastp at Q25 and MiXCR, keeping productive beta chains. Here each entry gathers all rows of one CDR3 protein and keeps the most common genes and DNA. The sample contains 740,000 or so distinct CDR3 sequences, approximately 40% of them found a single time. 35% to 55% of the sample lies in the top ten. The sequencing sample was made of peripheral blood. The receptors stem from an adult man with Graves' ophthalmopathy.

This rearrangement joins TRBV20-1 to TRBJ2-5; 10 positions match TRBD2. CDR1 and CDR2 (germline): DFQATT, SNEGSKA (reference sequence). This CDR3 has 15 amino acids. The V segment lost 0 bases and the J segment 4 bases; nucleotides outside the gene matches: 5. In DNA, the CDR3 is TGCAGTGCTAGAGACAGCGGGGGGGCCGGAGAGACCCAGTACTTC. Protein: CSARDSGGAGETQYF.

In this sample, this clonotype turned up a few times. A much larger clone differs by one base, so this may be a read error. V and J are TRBV10-3 and TRBJ1-6; D unclear. This CDR3 contains 12 residues. V gave up 0 bases and J gave up 12 bases, with 6 bases separating them. Germline V gene sequence: CDR1 ENHRY, CDR2 SYGVKD. The CDR3 here is CAISESGEPLHF. CDR3 bases: TGTGCCATCAGTGAGTCGGGTGAACCCCTCCACTTT.

This clonotype was detected a few times. The CDR3 protein is CASSLRGQQYF. CDR3 DNA sequence: TGTGCCAGCAGTTTACGGGGGCAGCAGTACTTC. The chain recombines TRBV28 with TRBJ2-7; D may be TRBD1 or TRBD2 (6 bases each). CDR3 length: 11 amino acids. Trimming took off 2 bases at V and 8 bases at J, with 7 bases between the two ends. Germline assignment: CDR1 MDHEN and CDR2 SYDVKM.

This clonotype has more than one count but fewer than ten. V and J are TRBV20-1 and TRBJ2-7; D perhaps matches TRBD1 (6 bases). The CDR3 length is 14 residues. Trimming removed 2 bases at V and 1 base at J, with 12 bases between. Germline V lookup: CDR1 DFQATT, CDR2 SNEGSKA (reference sequence). CDR3 nucleotides: TGCAGTGCTAGAACGACAGGCTTTTCCTACGAGCAGTACTTC. Amino acids: CSARTTGFSYEQYF.

This clonotype was observed many times. The chain uses TRBV10-3 and TRBJ1-2; possible D gene TRBD1, 5 bases. V was trimmed by 10 bases and J by 5 bases, leaving 17 bases between them. The CDR3 has 13 residues. CDR1 ENHRY and CDR2 SYGVKD come from the germline V gene. Written as DNA, the CDR3 is TGTGCCACCCAGGGTACAGTTTGGTATGGCTACACCTTC. Its translation: CATQGTVWYGYTF.

This clonotype was seen more than once but under ten times. The V call is TRBV2, the J call TRBJ1-1, with unresolved D. The CDR3 is 15 amino acids. CDR1 SNHLY and CDR2 FYNNEI come from the germline V gene. Deletions cut 5 bases from V and 7 bases from J, with 20 bases between. This chain's CDR3 is CASSYSSTIRVEAFF. CDR3 nucleotide sequence: TGTGCCAGCAGTTACTCGAGTACAATAAGGGTTGAAGCTTTCTTT.

A single count supports this clonotype. J is TRBJ1-3 and V is TRBV20-1; 7 nucleotides agree with TRBD1. In germline, CDR1 is DFQATT, CDR2 SNEGSKA (reference sequence). J was trimmed by 1 base and V by 3 bases; bases with no gene match: 6. CDR3 length: 15 amino acids. The CDR3 protein is CSASGRGTSGNTIYF. CDR3 in DNA: TGCAGTGCTAGCGGCAGGGGGACGTCTGGAAACACCATATATTTT.

Points on this clonotype: One end of the junction varies from germline; a read error may be responsible. This chain connects TRBV12-3 or TRBV12-4 to TRBJ2-7; 7 bases are shared with TRBD1. This CDR3 is built from 14 residues. The CDR3 region has the DNA TGTGCCAGCAGTCCGGCCCTACAGGGGACGGTACTACACTTC. Its protein is CASSPALQGTVLHF.

There are many counts of this clonotype. This rearrangement joins TRBV5-8 to TRBJ2-5; 9 bases map to TRBD1. This CDR3 is built from 15 residues. The V gene's germline CDR1 is SGHTS and CDR2 YDEGEE. Trimming removed 3 bases from V and 5 bases from J; junction bases left unmatched: 8. The CDR3 region has the DNA TGTGCCAGCAGCTCCTCCGGGACAGGGAGTGAGACCCAGTACTTC. Protein sequence: CASSSSGTGSETQYF.